This TCR beta chain was obtained from a study of T cell changes during pregnancy in multiple sclerosis. The CDR3 consists of 17 residues. Germline V lookup: CDR1 LNHNV, CDR2 YYDKDF (reference sequence). V shed 3 bases and J 6 bases; nucleotides not matched to a gene: 12. Profiled with immunoSEQ multiplex PCR; TCRdb holds only in-frame clones, not every one. The data contain tens of thousands of clones, 90% to 95% of them seen just once; the ten biggest clones take up around 1.7%. The receptor comes from a female donor in good health, enrolled as a control in a pregnancy study. J is TRBJ1-2 and V is TRBV15, with 11 bases fitting TRBD1. Sequenced here: peripheral blood, sampled after pregnancy. DNA for the CDR3: TGTGCCACCAGCAGGCGTTCCGGGACAGGGGGTCGCCATGGCTACACCTTC. It translates to CATSRRSGTGGRHGYTF.